One T cell receptor (beta chain) is described in this entry. Its specificity is not known. This entry belongs to a study of blood T cells in healthy people across ages. In the study overall: About one barcoded TCR beta cDNA was captured per two T cells. Study findings and constraints: It was not known whether donors were CMV positive (a possible confounder of expanded clonotype changes). Long-lived and aged donors differed, with more naive CD4+ cells and higher diversity in the long-lived.

The germline CDR1 and CDR2 sequences are KGHSH and LQKENI. The V gene lost 6 bases and the J gene lost 1 base, with 12 bases spanning the gap. The CDR3 is 14 amino acids. Next came a second PCR, run for roughly 7 to 12 cycles, which used a sample-barcoded 5' primer along with a J-beta primer mix. TCRdb processed the 5' RACE reads anew with MiXCR; each CDR3 protein has one entry. The sample contains over 500,000 distinct CDR3 sequences, over 40% of which appear only once. The chain carries TRBV18 and TRBJ1-1; possible D gene TRBD1, 6 bases. The sequence came from a woman aged 80 or over in good health. The sequencing sample was made of blood. In nucleotides, the CDR3 is TGTGCCAGCTCCCAAAAACAGGGGAACACTGAAGCTTTCTTT. Translation gives CASSQKQGNTEAFF.